Each of the 21 T cell receptor beta chains below was sequenced from the same sample in a study of T cells in Graves' hyperthyroidism and ophthalmopathy. It was RNA transcripts that yielded the amplified TCR beta CDR3 regions. HTBI primers drove first-round RT-PCR of the TCR CDR3. TCRdb reprocessed the multiplex PCR reads with MiXCR, giving one entry per CDR3 protein. The sample has about 52,000 distinct CDR3 sequences, approximately 48% seen once. Sequencing input: blood. Receptors originate from a woman aged 50 to 65 with Graves' ophthalmopathy.

Only one count was recorded for this clonotype. The rearrangement joins TRBV5-1 to TRBJ2-7; 10 bases match TRBD1. CDR1 and CDR2 (germline): SGHRS, YFSETQ. The CDR3 length is 14 residues. The V gene end was trimmed by 5 bases and the J gene end by 6 bases; junction bases not matched to a gene: 8. The CDR3 here is CASRSAGTGAEQYF. In DNA form, the CDR3 reads TGCGCCAGCAGATCAGCCGGGACAGGGGCCGAGCAGTACTTC.

This clonotype was seen many times. The CDR3 protein is CASSLRGGSSYF. In DNA, the CDR3 is TGTGCCAGCAGCTTGCGTGGTGGGTCCTCGTACTTC. V usage is TRBV7-2 and J usage is TRBJ2-5; no reliable D call. Per germline, CDR1 SGHTA and CDR2 FQGNSA. Trimming took off 3 bases at V and 13 bases at J, with 15 bases between the two ends. The CDR3 has 12 residues. The full variable domain, rest sourced from reference TRBV7-2 and TRBJ2-5, is GAGVSQSPSNKVTEKGKDVELRCDPISGHTALYWYRQSLGQGLEFLIYFQGNSAPDKSGLPSDRFSAERTGGSVSTLTIQRTQQEDSAVYLCASSLRGGSSYFGPGTRLLVL.

This clonotype was seen at least ten times. This sequence joins TRBV6-2 or TRBV6-3 and TRBJ2-7, with a weak D call TRBD1 (6 bases). V dropped 5 bases and J dropped 4 bases, with 15 bases sitting between them. The CDR3 sequence is 14 residues long. CDR1 is MNHEY, CDR2 SVGEGT, per germline. The CDR3 nucleotides are TGTGCCAGCAGTCCGATGGACAGAACTTACGAGCAGTACTTC. Encoded protein: CASSPMDRTYEQYF.

In the case of this clonotype: A read error is likely, as this CDR3 ends without the conserved phenylalanine or tryptophan. The DNA is left out, because the CDR3 cannot be placed on it with certainty; the CDR3 is given as TCRdb lists it. This chain joins TRBV9 and TRBJ2-2; TRBD2 is the table's D call and was not checked against the DNA. Per the germline V gene, CDR1 is SGDLS and CDR2 is YYNGEE. The CDR3 length equals 10 residues, ends included. The CDR3 loop reads CASSPGAGVN.

This rearrangement joins TRBV5-5 to TRBJ1-1, with TRBD1 identical over 7 bases. The CDR3 consists of 17 residues. Unmatched junction bases numbered 16, after V lost 0 bases and J lost 8 bases. The V gene's germline CDR1 is SGHKS and CDR2 YYEKEE (reference sequence). In DNA form, the CDR3 reads TGTGCCAGCAGCTTGGTAAATACAAACTGGGACAGTAGCGAAGCTTTCTTT. Its protein product is CASSLVNTNWDSSEAFF. Full variable domain (remainder filled in from reference TRBV5-5 and TRBJ1-1): DAGVTQSPTHLIKTRGQQVTLRCSPISGHKSVSWYQQVLGQGPQFIFQYYEKEERGRGNFPDRFSARQFPNYSSELNVNALLLGDSALYLCASSLVNTNWDSSEAFFGQGTRLTVV.

At least ten counts were recorded for this clonotype. Germline and junction disagree at one end, which may indicate a read error. The gene calls are TRBV7-7 and TRBJ2-1; D unclear. Germline V gene sequence: CDR1 SSHAT, CDR2 FNYEAQ (reference sequence). The CDR3 consists of 14 residues. Here the CDR3 reads CASSLTRSYNEQFF. DNA of the CDR3: TGTGCTAGCAGCTTAACGAGGTCCTACAATGAGCAGTTCTTC.

This chain connects TRBV20-1 to TRBJ2-3; 7 bases align to TRBD2. Germline loops: CDR1 DFQATT, CDR2 SNEGSKA (reference sequence). The junction had 11 bases not matched to a gene; V was cut back by 0 bases and J by 11 bases. The CDR3 has 14 residues. Here the CDR3 DNA reads TGCAGTGCTAGAGAGGGGGGGGGAGCCAATGAGCAGTATTTT. The encoded protein is CSAREGGGANEQYF.

On this clonotype: The conserved final phenylalanine or tryptophan is absent from the CDR3, which likely points to a read error. The chain combines TRBV7-2 with TRBJ2-5; D is unresolved. V was clipped by 5 bases and J by 2 bases, with 18 bases between them. This CDR3 is 16 amino acids long. Looked up from germline, CDR1 is SGHTA and CDR2 is FQGNSA. In nucleotides, the CDR3 is TGTGCCAGCAGCCTAGTGTCCAGGTCCGTACAAGAGACCCAGTACTGC. It encodes CASSLVSRSVQETQYC.

Ten or more counts support this clonotype. An end of the junction does not agree with germline; a read error may underlie this. The chain employs TRBV19 and TRBJ2-3; D is uncertain. The CDR3 totals 14 residues. Looked up from germline, CDR1 is LNHDA and CDR2 is SQIVND (reference sequence). The CDR3 reads CVSCSHVGANTQYF. The CDR3 DNA is TGTGTCAGTTGCTCCCACGTAGGAGCAAACACGCAGTATTTT.

There are many counts of this clonotype. V usage is TRBV12-3 or TRBV12-4 and J usage is TRBJ1-1; no firm D call. The CDR3 length is 12 residues. The V and J ends lost 9 bases and 5 bases respectively, with 13 bases between them. The CDR3 DNA is TGTGCCAGTTGGGGTGGGGAGACTGAAGCTTTCTTT. It codes for CASWGGETEAFF.

The V call is TRBV2, the J call TRBJ1-5; D is uncertain. The CDR3 spans 14 residues. V was shortened by 2 bases and J by 6 bases, with 11 bases between the two germline ends. From germline, CDR1 is SNHLY and CDR2 FYNNEI. The CDR3 bases are TGTGCCAGCAGTGAAAGGTTTAGCGGTCAGCCCCAGCATTTT. Its protein is CASSERFSGQPQHF.

This clonotype was picked up many times. The gene calls are TRBV6-5 and TRBJ1-1, with 7 nucleotides matching TRBD1. Trimming cost V 3 bases and J 4 bases; bases outside gene matches: 11. Germline lookup yields CDR1 MNHEY and CDR2 SVGAGI. CDR3 length: 16 amino acids. The CDR3 DNA follows: TGTGCCAGCAGTTATAGAGGGGGCGGAGTAGGCACTGAAGCTTTCTTT. Encoded protein: CASSYRGGGVGTEAFF.

This chain joins TRBV20-1 and TRBJ2-7, with 8 bases matching TRBD2. The CDR3 length is 11 residues. Germline V gene data show CDR1 as DFQATT and CDR2 as SNEGSKA (reference sequence). The V and J ends lost 6 bases and 3 bases, in that order; junction bases with no gene match: 1. CDR3 sequence: CSAGGGYEQYF. The CDR3 DNA reads as TGCAGTGCCGGGGGGGGCTACGAGCAGTACTTC.

This chain links TRBV2 with TRBJ1-5; maybe TRBD1 (5 bases). CDR3 size: 15 residues. The V gene's germline CDR1 is SNHLY and CDR2 FYNNEI. Trimming stripped 4 bases from V and 11 bases from J, with 21 bases between. The DNA for the CDR3 is TGTGCCAGCAGTGGGGGGTTAGCGGGGGAAGAGACCCAGCATTTT. This gives the protein CASSGGLAGEETQHF.

The chain is built from TRBV12-3 or TRBV12-4 and TRBJ2-1, with D perhaps being TRBD1 or TRBD2 (5 bases each). The CDR3 runs to 13 residues. Trimming removed 4 bases from V and 6 bases from J, with 10 bases in between. In nucleotides, the CDR3 is TGTGCCAGCAGTTCCTCGGGGCGCAATGAGCAGTTCTTC. Its translation: CASSSSGRNEQFF.

Ten or more counts support this clonotype. The chain carries TRBV7-9 and TRBJ2-1; D is unclear. This CDR3 region has 12 residues. The germline V gene encodes CDR1 SEHNR and CDR2 FQNEAQ (reference sequence). V was pared by 4 bases and J by 5 bases, with 6 bases between. Here the CDR3 DNA reads TGTGCCAGCAGCTGGGATAACAATGAGCAGTTCTTC. Its protein product is CASSWDNNEQFF.

This clonotype was seen at least ten times. This rearrangement joins TRBV10-3 to TRBJ2-5; tentatively, D is TRBD1 or TRBD2 (5 bases each). Germline V gene sequence: CDR1 ENHRY, CDR2 SYGVKD. The CDR3 spans 15 residues. V was pared by 6 bases and J by 1 base, with 15 bases between. CDR3 protein: CAISRRGETQETQYF. The DNA for the CDR3 is TGTGCCATCAGCCGAAGGGGAGAGACCCAAGAGACCCAGTACTTC.

This clonotype was recorded many times. Here the CDR3 reads CASSQSGQGPEEQFF. The CDR3 DNA follows: TGTGCCAGCAGCCAATCTGGGCAGGGCCCTGAGGAGCAGTTCTTC. The chain employs TRBV16 and TRBJ2-1, with D perhaps matching TRBD1 (5 bases). CDR3 length equals 15 residues. Germline V lookup: CDR1 KGHSY, CDR2 FQNENV. V was clipped by 0 bases and J by 10 bases, with 16 bases between them.

This clonotype came up many times. The CDR3 bases are TGTGCCAGCAGGTACAGCCAGGGTGGGACCTACAATGAGCAGTTCTTC. Translating it yields CASRYSQGGTYNEQFF. The genes are TRBV6-5 and TRBJ2-1, with D perhaps matching TRBD1 (5 bases). The CDR3 runs to 16 residues. With 6 bases removed from V and 2 bases from J, the gap between germline ends came to 17 bases. Per germline, CDR1 MNHEY and CDR2 SVGAGI.

This clonotype was seen repeatedly, ten times or more. V usage is TRBV5-1 and J usage is TRBJ2-7; 8 nucleotides line up with TRBD1. Per germline, CDR1 SGHRS and CDR2 YFSETQ. With V trimmed by 5 bases and J by 2 bases, 3 bases remained unmatched. The CDR3 has 13 residues. CDR3 nucleotide sequence: TGCGCCAGCAGGCGGACAGGGACCTACGAGCAGTACTTC. Its translation is CASRRTGTYEQYF.

This clonotype came up many times. This chain joins TRBV19 and TRBJ2-7, with 12 bases fitting TRBD1. V lost 4 bases to trimming and J lost 6 bases; unmatched junction nucleotides: 4. The CDR3 runs to 14 residues. From germline, CDR1 is LNHDA and CDR2 SQIVND (reference sequence). The CDR3 sequence: CASSTGTGGVEQYF. The CDR3 coding sequence is TGTGCCAGTAGTACCGGGACAGGGGGCGTCGAGCAGTACTTC.